Listed here is a single T cell receptor beta chain. The antigen is undetermined. Version v3.0 of the immunoSEQ assay was performed at survey level. Clones were sequenced by immunoSEQ multiplex PCR, and TCRdb holds only the in-frame ones, with some missing. The data show 32,000 or so clones, around 85% seen once. This sample was taken from a study of long-term antiretroviral therapy in people with HIV. Study-level points and caveats: HIV repertoires spanned narrower CDR3 length ranges than controls. Pre-ART clonal expansions dominated every time point's repertoire.

The receptor was derived from a man aged 18 to 29 with HIV. This specimen consisted of unsorted PBMCs, obtained approximately 3.3 years after starting antiretroviral therapy.

The CDR3 spells CASSYSTSRDRSLESSGANVLTF. In DNA, the CDR3 is TGTGCCAGCAGTTATAGCACAAGCCGGGACAGGAGTCTTGAGAGCTCTGGGGCCAACGTCCTGACTTTC. The rearrangement links TRBV28 to TRBJ2-6; 8 positions match TRBD1. Germline V gene lookup returns CDR1 MDHEN and CDR2 SYDVKM. With V trimmed by 4 bases and J by 0 bases, 23 bases remained unmatched. The length of the CDR3 is 23 residues.